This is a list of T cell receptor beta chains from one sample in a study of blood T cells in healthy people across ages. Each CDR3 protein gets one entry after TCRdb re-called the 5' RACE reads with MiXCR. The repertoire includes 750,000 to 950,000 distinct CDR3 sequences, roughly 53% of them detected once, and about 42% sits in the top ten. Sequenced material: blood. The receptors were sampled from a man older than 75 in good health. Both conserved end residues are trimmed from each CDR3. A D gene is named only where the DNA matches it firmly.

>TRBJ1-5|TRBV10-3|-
AISGRGSNQPQH
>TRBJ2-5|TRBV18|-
ASSPIKGVQETQY
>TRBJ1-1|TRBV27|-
ASSLRSGANTEAF
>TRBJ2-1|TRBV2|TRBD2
ASMLAGGAYNEQF
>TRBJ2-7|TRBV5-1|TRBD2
ASRLTSGSWEQY
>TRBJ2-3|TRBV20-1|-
SAYSPDTQY
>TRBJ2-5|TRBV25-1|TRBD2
ASSRGELAGQETQY
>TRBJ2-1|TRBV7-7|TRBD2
ASSLDASGINEQF
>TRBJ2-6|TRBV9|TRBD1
ASSSDRGDSGANVLT
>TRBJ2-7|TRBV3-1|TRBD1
ASSAPPGTVGLEQY
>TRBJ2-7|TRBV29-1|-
SVAQGQNEQY
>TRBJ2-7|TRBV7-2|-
ASSLRTKGEQY
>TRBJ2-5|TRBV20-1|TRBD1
SARDSDRGWVETQY
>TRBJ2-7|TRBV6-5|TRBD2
ACSTGTSGTYEQY
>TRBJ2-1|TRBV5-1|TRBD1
ASSRQGEVPNEQF
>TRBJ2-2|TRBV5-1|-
ASSLAVDGGELF
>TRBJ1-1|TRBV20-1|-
SARDGEGRAREGAF
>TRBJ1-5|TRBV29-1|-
SVKRAGQPQH
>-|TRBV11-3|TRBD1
ASSLGGTGDNEQY
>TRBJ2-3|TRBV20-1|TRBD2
SARSLLAGKDTQY
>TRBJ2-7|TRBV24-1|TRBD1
ATAPSGQGAGYEQY
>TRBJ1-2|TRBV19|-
ATTQGLGGYT
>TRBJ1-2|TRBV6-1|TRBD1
ASKDRASPNYGYT
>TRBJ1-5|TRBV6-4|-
ASSGRGGVRQPQH
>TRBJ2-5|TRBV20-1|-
SARDARPAKETQY
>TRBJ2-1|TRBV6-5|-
ASSSPTGSYNEQF
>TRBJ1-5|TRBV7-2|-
ASSEGGPLQPQH
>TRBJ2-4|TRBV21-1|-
ASSKAVTQGEQY
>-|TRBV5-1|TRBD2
ASSLLAAGDEQY
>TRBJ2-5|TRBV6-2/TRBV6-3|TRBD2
ASSHTGPSGSREQY
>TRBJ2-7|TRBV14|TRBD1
ASSDGTGNFYEQY
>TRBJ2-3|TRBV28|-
ASSRTRGRYTQY